This T cell receptor (beta chain) came from a study of blood T cell repertoires in COVID-19. Study at large: The study drew acute and convalescent COVID-19 samples from the United States, Italy and Spain. The analysed material was cDNA or gDNA that came from T cells, B-cell-depleted T cells, or PBMCs.

Original analysis: Reference gene primer amplification yielded estimated nucleated cell counts. Produced via immunoSEQ multiplex PCR; TCRdb's table is partial and in-frame only. V and J calls plus clone size are reproduced from that table; the DNA served to infer D and trimming. The profile shows some 260,000 clones, around 90% of them singletons. V was shortened by 6 bases and J by 1 base, with 9 bases between the two germline ends. The CDR3 has 13 residues. This TCR came from a woman in her 70s with COVID-19, enrolled during active disease. This chain connects TRBV12-3 or TRBV12-4 to TRBJ1-2, with TRBD1 as a possible D gene (6 bases). The sequencing sample was made of peripheral blood. The CDR3 region is CASRRTVNYGYTF. CDR3 bases: TGTGCCAGCAGGCGGACAGTTAACTATGGCTACACCTTC.